A selection of T cell receptor beta chains follows, all from one sample in a study of spatial heterogeneity in lung cancer. One entry per CDR3 protein, called by TCRdb with MiXCR from the 5' RACE reads. In the table there are about 52,000 distinct CDR3 sequences, more than 6.5% of which are singletons. The starting material was PBMCs, obtained at follow-up. Receptors originate from a female donor with early-stage non-small cell lung cancer. The CDR3 runs from the conserved cysteine through the conserved F or W. Fields, in order: J gene, V gene, clone size, D gene, CDR3 protein, CDR3 DNA. A D gene is named only where the DNA matches it firmly. Some rows mark clone size as missing; the rest say once, few, many or name a class of expanded clone.

J: TRBJ1-1; V: TRBV27; size: many; D: NA; CDR3: CASSLQGPRGEAFF; DNA: TGTGCCAGCAGTTTACAAGGGCCCCGCGGTGAAGCTTTCTTT
J: TRBJ2-5; V: TRBV7-2; size: few; D: NA; CDR3: CASSRSRVLPETQYF; DNA: TGTGCCAGCAGCCGCAGCAGGGTTCTACCGGAGACCCAGTACTTC
J: TRBJ2-5; V: TRBV10-3; size: many; D: TRBD1; CDR3: CAIRGQGASMETQYF; DNA: TGTGCCATCAGGGGCCAGGGGGCTTCTATGGAGACCCAGTACTTC
J: TRBJ2-3; V: TRBV4-1; size: many; D: NA; CDR3: CASSQVKGSADTQYF; DNA: TGCGCCAGCAGCCAAGTTAAAGGGTCCGCAGATACGCAGTATTTT
J: TRBJ2-5; V: TRBV12-5; size: many; D: NA; CDR3: CASAWQQETQYF; DNA: TGTGCTAGTGCCTGGCAGCAAGAGACCCAGTACTTC
J: TRBJ2-3; V: TRBV7-8; size: NA; D: NA; CDR3: CASSFGTPSTDTQYF; DNA: TGTGCCAGCAGCTTCGGGACCCCTAGCACAGATACGCAGTATTTT
J: TRBJ2-2; V: TRBV18; size: few; D: TRBD1; CDR3: CASRLGGSNTGELFF; DNA: TGTGCCAGCCGCCTAGGGGGCTCGAACACCGGGGAGCTGTTTTTT
J: TRBJ2-5; V: TRBV29-1; size: many; D: NA; CDR3: CSAIKGETQYF; DNA: TGCAGCGCCATAAAGGGGGAGACCCAGTACTTC
J: TRBJ2-7; V: TRBV4-1; size: many; D: TRBD2; CDR3: CASSQGLRGDSYEQYF; DNA: TGCGCCAGCAGCCAAGGATTGCGGGGGGACTCGTACGAGCAGTACTTC
J: TRBJ2-1; V: TRBV7-6; size: many; D: NA; CDR3: CASSLIIRQSSYNEQFF; DNA: TGTGCCAGCAGCTTAATTATTCGGCAGAGCTCCTACAATGAGCAGTTCTTC
J: TRBJ1-1; V: TRBV12-3/TRBV12-4; size: NA; D: NA; CDR3: CASSLSGSGTEAFF; DNA: TGTGCCAGCAGTTTATCAGGGTCTGGCACTGAAGCTTTCTTT
J: TRBJ2-3; V: TRBV24-1; size: many; D: TRBD2; CDR3: CATSDATSGSTDTQYF; DNA: TGTGCCACCAGTGATGCGACTAGCGGAAGCACAGATACGCAGTATTTT
J: TRBJ1-2; V: TRBV6-1; size: many; D: TRBD1; CDR3: CASRLRQGSMDGYTF; DNA: TGTGCCAGCAGACTCAGACAGGGAAGCATGGATGGCTACACCTTC
J: TRBJ1-1; V: TRBV7-7; size: many; D: NA; CDR3: CASSLRLGAEAFF; DNA: TGTGCCAGCAGCTTACGTTTAGGCGCTGAAGCTTTCTTT
J: TRBJ2-7; V: TRBV7-9; size: many; D: NA; CDR3: CASSFGRSFRDEQYF; DNA: TGTGCCAGCAGCTTTGGCAGATCCTTTCGTGACGAGCAGTACTTC
J: TRBJ1-1; V: TRBV5-1; size: NA; D: NA; CDR3: CASSSGYTEAFF; DNA: TGCGCCAGCAGCTCAGGGTACACTGAAGCTTTCTTT
J: TRBJ2-7; V: TRBV7-2; size: NA; D: NA; CDR3: CASSLDNGLSSYEQYF; DNA: TGTGCCAGCAGCTTAGATAACGGTTTATCTTCCTACGAGCAGTACTTC
J: TRBJ2-3; V: TRBV6-5; size: NA; D: NA; CDR3: CASSSWLGLSTDTQYF; DNA: TGTGCCAGCAGTAGCTGGTTGGGCCTGAGCACAGATACGCAGTATTTT
J: TRBJ2-1; V: TRBV19; size: many; D: TRBD2; CDR3: CASSIGGEQFF; DNA: TGTGCCAGTAGTATCGGGGGGGAGCAGTTCTTC
J: TRBJ2-3; V: TRBV2; size: NA; D: NA; CDR3: CASSLGYADTQYF; DNA: TGTGCCAGCAGTTTAGGATATGCAGATACGCAGTATTTT
J: TRBJ1-6; V: TRBV2; size: NA; D: NA; CDR3: CASSGPGGMGSPLHF; DNA: TGTGCCAGCAGTGGCCCCGGGGGTATGGGTTCACCCCTCCACTTT
J: TRBJ2-7; V: TRBV20-1; size: many; D: NA; CDR3: CSARDLGGVLPYEQYF; DNA: TGCAGTGCTAGAGATCTTGGCGGAGTTCTACCCTACGAGCAGTACTTC
J: TRBJ1-6; V: TRBV12-3/TRBV12-4; size: many; D: TRBD1; CDR3: CASSAPAAGGNSPLHF; DNA: TGTGCCAGCAGTGCCCCTGCGGCAGGGGGTAATTCACCCCTCCACTTT
J: TRBJ2-3; V: TRBV29-1; size: many; D: NA; CDR3: CSFHEGGTSTDTQYF; DNA: TGCAGCTTCCATGAAGGAGGGACGAGCACAGATACGCAGTATTTT
J: TRBJ2-7; V: TRBV25-1; size: NA; D: TRBD1; CDR3: CASSEFTRQGDYEQYF; DNA: TGTGCCAGCAGTGAATTTACTAGACAGGGGGATTACGAGCAGTACTTC
J: TRBJ2-5; V: TRBV5-1; size: many; D: NA; CDR3: CASSSGTAQETQYF; DNA: TGCGCCAGCAGCAGCGGGACAGCCCAAGAGACCCAGTACTTC
J: TRBJ2-5; V: TRBV25-1; size: few; D: TRBD2; CDR3: CASSVPLAGGYSQYF; DNA: TGTGCCAGCAGTGTGCCTCTAGCGGGGGGGTACTCCCAGTACTTC
J: TRBJ2-1; V: TRBV20-1; size: NA; D: TRBD2; CDR3: CSARDPLAVYNEQFF; DNA: TGCAGTGCTAGAGATCCGCTAGCGGTATACAATGAGCAGTTCTTC
J: TRBJ2-7; V: TRBV24-1; size: many; D: NA; CDR3: CAMQRSPENYEQYF; DNA: TGTGCCATGCAAAGGTCACCGGAGAATTACGAGCAGTACTTC
J: TRBJ2-2; V: TRBV12-3/TRBV12-4; size: NA; D: TRBD2; CDR3: CASNPTISGSRELFF; DNA: TGTGCCAGCAATCCTACTATTAGCGGGAGTAGGGAGCTGTTTTTT
J: TRBJ1-1; V: TRBV5-1; size: few; D: NA; CDR3: CASSPDPKGLNTEAFF; DNA: TGCGCCAGCAGCCCCGACCCCAAAGGGCTCAACACTGAAGCTTTCTTT
J: TRBJ2-3; V: TRBV20-1; size: many; D: TRBD2; CDR3: CSADSGTNTDTQYF; DNA: TGCAGTGCCGACTCCGGGACTAACACAGATACGCAGTATTTT
J: TRBJ2-5; V: TRBV7-2; size: many; D: NA; CDR3: CASSRGGGETQYF; DNA: TGTGCCAGCAGCCGGGGCGGCGGAGAGACCCAGTACTTC
J: TRBJ1-4; V: TRBV7-8; size: many; D: NA; CDR3: CASSLGTGEKLFF; DNA: TGTGCCAGCAGCTTAGGGACGGGTGAAAAACTGTTTTTT
J: TRBJ1-1; V: TRBV20-1; size: NA; D: TRBD1; CDR3: CSATEQGALEAFF; DNA: TGCAGTGCGACGGAACAGGGGGCCCTAGAAGCTTTCTTT
J: TRBJ1-1; V: TRBV11-2; size: NA; D: NA; CDR3: CASSPPGAGLTEAFF; DNA: TGTGCCAGCAGCCCCCCAGGTGCAGGGCTCACTGAAGCTTTCTTT
J: TRBJ2-2; V: TRBV7-8; size: NA; D: NA; CDR3: CASSPRVQGPTRGELFF; DNA: TGTGCCAGCAGCCCCCGGGTCCAGGGGCCGACAAGAGGGGAGCTGTTTTTT
J: TRBJ2-2; V: TRBV30; size: NA; D: TRBD1; CDR3: CAWNRQGWRTGELFF; DNA: TGTGCCTGGAACCGACAGGGTTGGCGGACCGGGGAGCTGTTTTTT
J: TRBJ2-6; V: TRBV2; size: many; D: NA; CDR3: CASSEAGGSGANVLTF; DNA: TGTGCCAGCAGTGAAGCGGGAGGATCTGGGGCCAACGTCCTGACTTTC
J: TRBJ1-2; V: TRBV5-1; size: many; D: TRBD1; CDR3: CASSPAAPDRADGYTF; DNA: TGCGCCAGCAGCCCCGCCGCCCCGGACAGGGCGGATGGCTACACCTTC
J: TRBJ2-1; V: TRBV5-1; size: many; D: NA; CDR3: CASSLVISSSYNEQFF; DNA: TGCGCCAGCAGCTTGGTTATAAGTAGCTCCTACAATGAGCAGTTCTTC
J: TRBJ1-2; V: TRBV12-3/TRBV12-4; size: NA; D: TRBD1; CDR3: CASRTNRDRVSGYTF; DNA: TGTGCCAGCAGGACTAATCGGGACAGGGTTTCTGGCTACACCTTC
J: TRBJ1-1; V: TRBV2; size: NA; D: TRBD1; CDR3: CASILTGFGDAFF; DNA: TGTGCCAGCATATTGACAGGGTTTGGTGACGCTTTCTTT
J: TRBJ2-5; V: TRBV7-2; size: few; D: NA; CDR3: CASSLLGGREETQYF; DNA: TGTGCCAGCAGCTTACTTGGCGGCAGGGAAGAGACCCAGTACTTC
J: TRBJ2-7; V: TRBV2; size: many; D: NA; CDR3: CASSEARPLEQYF; DNA: TGTGCCAGCAGTGAAGCGCGCCCGCTCGAGCAGTACTTC
J: TRBJ2-3; V: TRBV5-1; size: NA; D: NA; CDR3: CASSFQDPTDTQYF; DNA: TGCGCCAGCAGCTTCCAAGACCCCACAGATACGCAGTATTTT
J: TRBJ2-5; V: TRBV28; size: many; D: NA; CDR3: CASRRTAGAGKTQYF; DNA: TGTGCCAGCCGCCGTACGGCGGGGGCGGGGAAGACCCAGTACTTC
J: TRBJ2-7; V: TRBV19; size: few; D: TRBD1; CDR3: CASSIETGGTPPSGEQYF; DNA: TGTGCCAGTAGTATAGAGACAGGGGGGACTCCCCCGTCGGGTGAGCAGTACTTC
J: TRBJ1-1; V: TRBV4-1; size: many; D: TRBD1; CDR3: CASSQDLRTGLNTEAFF; DNA: TGCGCCAGCAGCCAAGATTTAAGGACAGGGTTGAACACTGAAGCTTTCTTT
J: TRBJ2-3; V: TRBV6-5; size: few; D: NA; CDR3: CASSYNPRGLARDTQYF; DNA: TGTGCCAGCAGTTACAACCCCCGGGGGCTAGCCCGAGATACGCAGTATTTT
J: TRBJ2-7; V: TRBV10-2; size: NA; D: TRBD1; CDR3: CASIPGQILYEQYF; DNA: TGCGCCAGCATTCCGGGACAGATTCTTTACGAGCAGTACTTC